This record concerns one TCR beta chain sequence. Its target is unknown. Other DNA sequences in this sample translate to the same CDR3. V shed 4 bases and J 8 bases; nucleotides not matched to a gene: 13. CDR1 is SGHRS and CDR2 is YFSETQ in the germline V gene. The length of the CDR3 is 15 residues. The primer mix had 60 Vbeta and 13 Jbeta primers. Data came from immunoSEQ multiplex PCR; TCRdb stores just in-frame clones and leaves some out. The data show 95,000 to 150,000 clones, roughly 83% seen once. This record belongs to a study of cytomegalovirus exposure and HLA in healthy donors. Study results and limitations: TCR beta sequences numbering some 17,000 were associated with HLA alleles at 0.05 false discovery rate in a later analysis. Only CMV serostatus was available as immune exposure information. Some segments of the V type, notably TRBV6-2 and TRBV6-3, were excluded as indistinguishable.

The genes are TRBV5-1 and TRBJ1-1, with 8 bases identical to TRBD1. The source is a young man in good health and CMV-seropositive. The material sequenced was PBMCs. The CDR3 DNA reads as TGCGCCAGCAGCCCCGGGGCAGGGACAGGAAGGGAAGCTTTCTTT. Translating gives CASSPGAGTGREAFF.